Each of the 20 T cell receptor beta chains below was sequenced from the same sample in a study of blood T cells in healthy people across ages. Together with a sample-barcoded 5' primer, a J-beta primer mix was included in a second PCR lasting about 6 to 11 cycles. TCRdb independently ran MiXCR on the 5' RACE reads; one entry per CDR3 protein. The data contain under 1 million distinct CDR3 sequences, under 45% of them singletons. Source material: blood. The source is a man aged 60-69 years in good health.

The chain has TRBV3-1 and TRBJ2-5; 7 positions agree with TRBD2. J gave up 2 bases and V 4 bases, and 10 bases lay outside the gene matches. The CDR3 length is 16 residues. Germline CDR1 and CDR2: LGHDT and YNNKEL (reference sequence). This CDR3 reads CASSPHRDYRQETQYF. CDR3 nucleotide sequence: TGTGCCAGCAGCCCCCACCGGGACTACCGACAAGAGACCCAGTACTTC.

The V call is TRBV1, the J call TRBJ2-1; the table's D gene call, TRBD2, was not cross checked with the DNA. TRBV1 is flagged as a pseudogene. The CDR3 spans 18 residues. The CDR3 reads CTSSPASQTSGTYNVQFF. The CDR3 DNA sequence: TGCACCAGCAGCCCGGCCTCCCAAACTAGCGGAACTTACAATGTGCAGTTCTTC.

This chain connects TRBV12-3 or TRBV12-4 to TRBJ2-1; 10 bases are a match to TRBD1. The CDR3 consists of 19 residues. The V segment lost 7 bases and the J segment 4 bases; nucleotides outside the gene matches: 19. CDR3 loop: CASTYLETGGMLKYNEQFF. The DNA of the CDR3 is TGTGCCAGCACCTATCTCGAGACAGGGGGCATGCTAAAGTACAATGAGCAGTTCTTC.

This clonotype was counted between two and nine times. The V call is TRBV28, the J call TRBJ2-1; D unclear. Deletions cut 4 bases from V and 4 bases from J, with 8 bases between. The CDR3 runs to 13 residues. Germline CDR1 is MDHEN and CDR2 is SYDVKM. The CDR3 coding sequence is TGTGCCAGCAGTTATACACAGTACAATGAGCAGTTCTTC. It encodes CASSYTQYNEQFF.

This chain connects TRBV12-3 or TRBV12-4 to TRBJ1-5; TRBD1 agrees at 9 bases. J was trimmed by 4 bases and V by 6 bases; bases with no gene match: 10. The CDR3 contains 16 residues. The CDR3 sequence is CASRENKGQGNQPQHF. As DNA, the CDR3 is TGTGCCAGCAGGGAGAATAAAGGACAGGGGAATCAGCCCCAGCATTTT.

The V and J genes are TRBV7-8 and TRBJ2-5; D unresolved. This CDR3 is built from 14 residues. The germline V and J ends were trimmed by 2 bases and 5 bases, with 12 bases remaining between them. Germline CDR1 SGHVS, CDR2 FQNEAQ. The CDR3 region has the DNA TGTGCCAGCAGCTTAAGTGGCTTAATTGAGACCCAGTACTTC. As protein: CASSLSGLIETQYF.

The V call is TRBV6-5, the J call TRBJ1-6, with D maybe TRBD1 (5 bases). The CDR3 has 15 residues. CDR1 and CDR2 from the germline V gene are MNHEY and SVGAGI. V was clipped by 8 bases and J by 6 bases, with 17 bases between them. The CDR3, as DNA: TGTGCCAGCGTCTCCAGGGAATCATCTAATTCACCCCTCCACTTT. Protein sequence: CASVSRESSNSPLHF.

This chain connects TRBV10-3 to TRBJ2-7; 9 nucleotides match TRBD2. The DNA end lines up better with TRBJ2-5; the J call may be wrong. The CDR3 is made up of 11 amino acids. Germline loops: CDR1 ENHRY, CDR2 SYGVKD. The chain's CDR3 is CAIGTSETQYF. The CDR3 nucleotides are TGTGCCATCGGGACTAGCGAGACCCAGTACTTC.

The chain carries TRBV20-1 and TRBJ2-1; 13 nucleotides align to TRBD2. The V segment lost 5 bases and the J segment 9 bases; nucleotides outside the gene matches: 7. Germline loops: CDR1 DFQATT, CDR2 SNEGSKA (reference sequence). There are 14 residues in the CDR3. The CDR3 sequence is CSAGGTSGVSEQFF. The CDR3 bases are TGCAGTGCTGGGGGGACTAGCGGGGTTAGTGAGCAGTTCTTC.

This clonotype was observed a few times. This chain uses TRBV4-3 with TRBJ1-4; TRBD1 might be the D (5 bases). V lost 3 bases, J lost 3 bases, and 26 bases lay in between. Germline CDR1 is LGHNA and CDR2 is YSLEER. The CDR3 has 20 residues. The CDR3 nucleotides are TGCGCCAGCAGCCAGGAACCCAGGGCCACCCTGACCACTCCTAATGAAAAACTGTTTTTT. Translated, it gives CASSQEPRATLTTPNEKLFF.

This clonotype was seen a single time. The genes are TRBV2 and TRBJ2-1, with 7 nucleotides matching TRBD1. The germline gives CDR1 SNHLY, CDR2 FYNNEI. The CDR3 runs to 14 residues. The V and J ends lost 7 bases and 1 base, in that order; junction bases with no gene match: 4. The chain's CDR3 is CASIMGQSYNEQFF. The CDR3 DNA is TGTGCCAGCATCATGGGACAGTCCTACAATGAGCAGTTCTTC.

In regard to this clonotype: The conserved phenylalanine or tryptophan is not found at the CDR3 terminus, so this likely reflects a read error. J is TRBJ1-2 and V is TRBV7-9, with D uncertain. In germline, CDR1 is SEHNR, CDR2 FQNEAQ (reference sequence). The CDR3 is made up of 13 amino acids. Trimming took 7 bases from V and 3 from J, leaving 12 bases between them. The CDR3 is CASKPSEDYGYTS. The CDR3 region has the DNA TGTGCCAGCAAACCGTCAGAGGACTATGGCTACACCTCC.

The CDR3 region is CASTLKTGGYYGYTF. The CDR3 coding sequence is TGTGCCAGCACCCTTAAGACAGGGGGGTACTATGGCTACACCTTC. The chain carries TRBV6-6 and TRBJ1-2; TRBD1 aligns across 9 bases. CDR1 is MNHNY, CDR2 SVGAGI, per germline (reference sequence). Unmatched junction bases numbered 9, after V lost 7 bases and J lost 3 bases. The CDR3 is 15 amino acids.

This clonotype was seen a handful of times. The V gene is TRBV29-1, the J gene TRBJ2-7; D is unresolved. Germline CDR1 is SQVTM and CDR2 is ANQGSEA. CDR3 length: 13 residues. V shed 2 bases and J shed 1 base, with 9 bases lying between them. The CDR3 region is CSVESGLSYEQYF. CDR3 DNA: TGCAGCGTTGAATCCGGATTATCCTACGAGCAGTACTTC.

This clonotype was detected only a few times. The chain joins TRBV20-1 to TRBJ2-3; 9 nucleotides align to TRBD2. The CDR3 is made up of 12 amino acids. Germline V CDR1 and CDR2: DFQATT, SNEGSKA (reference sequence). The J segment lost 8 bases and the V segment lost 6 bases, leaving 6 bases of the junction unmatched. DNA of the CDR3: TGCAGTGCCGGCGGGGGGGCGGGTACGCAGTATTTT. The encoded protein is CSAGGGAGTQYF.

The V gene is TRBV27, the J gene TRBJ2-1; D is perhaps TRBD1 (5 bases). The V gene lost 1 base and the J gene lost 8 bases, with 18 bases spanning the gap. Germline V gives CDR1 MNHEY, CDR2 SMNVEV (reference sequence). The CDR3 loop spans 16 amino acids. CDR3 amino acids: CASSLLGRGSKDEQFF. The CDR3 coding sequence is TGTGCCAGCAGTTTATTGGGGCGTGGCAGTAAGGATGAGCAGTTCTTC.

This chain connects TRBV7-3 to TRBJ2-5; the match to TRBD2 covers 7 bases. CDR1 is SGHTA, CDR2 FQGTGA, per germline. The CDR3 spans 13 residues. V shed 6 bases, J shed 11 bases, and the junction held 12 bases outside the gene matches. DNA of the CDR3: TGTGCCAGCAGTCGCGGGGGATACAATGAGCAGTACTTC. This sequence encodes CASSRGGYNEQYF.

CDR3 DNA sequence: TGTGCCACGGGACTAGCGGGATACGAGCAGTACTTC. Translation gives CATGLAGYEQYF. This chain joins TRBV2 and TRBJ2-5; 13 bases map to TRBD2. Matching the DNA end better, TRBJ2-7 makes the J call doubtful. The germline V gene encodes CDR1 SNHLY and CDR2 FYNNEI. CDR3 length: 12 residues.

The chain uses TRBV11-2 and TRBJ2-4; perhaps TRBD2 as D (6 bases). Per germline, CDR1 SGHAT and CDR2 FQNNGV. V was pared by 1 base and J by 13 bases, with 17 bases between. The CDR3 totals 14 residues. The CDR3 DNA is TGTGCCAGCAGCTTAGGTGCAGCGGGTCGAGAGCAGTACTTC. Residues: CASSLGAAGREQYF.

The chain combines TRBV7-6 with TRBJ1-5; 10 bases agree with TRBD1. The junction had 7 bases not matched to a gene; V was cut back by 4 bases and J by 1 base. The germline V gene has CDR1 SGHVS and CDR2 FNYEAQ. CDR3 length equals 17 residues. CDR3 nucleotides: TGTGCCAGCAGCTGGAGGGACAGGGGAGGGAGCAATCAGCCCCAGCATTTT. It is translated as CASSWRDRGGSNQPQHF.